These 12 T cell receptor beta chains were all obtained from the same sample, sequenced in a study of T cell responses to AZD1222 COVID-19 vaccine. Data came from immunoSEQ multiplex PCR; TCRdb stores just in-frame clones and leaves some out. The table has about 130,000 clones, about nine tenths seen once. The sequences come from peripheral blood, collected on day 0 of AZD1222 vaccination. These receptors were obtained from an adult in good health.

The CDR3 protein is CATSDGRGGGLYEQYF. The CDR3 DNA follows: TGTGCCACCAGTGACGGGCGGGGGGGCGGATTATACGAGCAGTACTTC. The chain joins TRBV24-1 to TRBJ2-7, with 9 bases fitting TRBD2. This CDR3 region has 16 residues. Germline CDR1 KGHDR, CDR2 SFDVKD. Unmatched junction bases numbered 10, after V lost 4 bases and J lost 4 bases.

The V and J genes are TRBV7-7 and TRBJ1-2, with TRBD1 matching over 8 bases. CDR1 is SSHAT, CDR2 FNYEAQ, per germline (reference sequence). After removal of 5 bases from V and 8 bases from J, the junction contained 16 bases not matched to a gene. The CDR3 has 16 amino acids. The CDR3 sequence is CASSQDGTGEFGGYTF. CDR3 sequence (DNA): TGTGCCAGCAGCCAGGATGGGACAGGTGAATTCGGAGGCTACACCTTC.

The chain is built from TRBV12-3 or TRBV12-4 and TRBJ2-7, with no clear D. CDR3 size: 11 residues. Trimming took off 3 bases at V and 6 bases at J, with 6 bases between the two ends. CDR3 residues: CASSFSSEQYF. CDR3 in DNA: TGTGCCAGCAGTTTTAGTTCCGAGCAGTACTTC.

This chain connects TRBV5-3 to TRBJ1-2, with 9 bases identical to TRBD1. TRBV5-3 is assigned to the ORF class and has an uncertain function. This CDR3 is 17 amino acids long. Unmatched junction bases numbered 8, after V lost 0 bases and J lost 2 bases. The CDR3 loop is CARSLGLPGQGNYGYTF. CDR3 DNA: TGTGCCAGAAGCTTGGGCTTACCGGGACAGGGAAACTATGGCTACACCTTC.

This clone was observed a single time. The chain joins TRBV11-1 to TRBJ2-1; D remains ambiguous. Trimming stripped 6 bases from V and 2 bases from J, with 11 bases between. The CDR3 contains 14 residues. Germline V CDR1 and CDR2: SGHAT, FQDESV (reference sequence). DNA of the CDR3: TGTGCCAGCAGGCATTCTGGGACCTACAATGAGCAGTTCTTC. It translates to CASRHSGTYNEQFF.

The chain recombines TRBV19 with TRBJ1-2, with unresolved D. V lost 5 bases, J lost 3 bases, and 19 bases lay in between. The V gene's germline CDR1 is LNHDA and CDR2 SQIVND (reference sequence). The CDR3 totals 16 residues. The CDR3 loop is CASSPRLWADYYGYTF. CDR3 sequence (DNA): TGTGCCAGTAGTCCCCGCCTTTGGGCAGATTACTATGGCTACACCTTC. Full variable domain (outside the CDR3, taken from reference TRBV19 and TRBJ1-2): DGGITQSPKYLFRKEGQNVTLSCEQNLNHDAMYWYRQDPGQGLRLIYYSQIVNDFQKGDIAEGYSVSREKKESFPLTVTSAQKNPTAFYLCASSPRLWADYYGYTFGSGTRLTVV.

The genes are TRBV6-5 and TRBJ1-1, with 7 bases identical to TRBD1. The CDR3 consists of 15 residues. V trimming: 6 bases; J trimming: 4 bases; junction bases outside the gene matches: 11. The germline V gene has CDR1 MNHEY and CDR2 SVGAGI. CDR3 residues: CASRVETGVGTEAFF. For the CDR3, the DNA is TGTGCCAGCAGGGTTGAAACAGGGGTGGGCACTGAAGCTTTCTTT.

The chain carries TRBV7-3 and TRBJ2-1; TRBD2 is a possible D gene (7 bases). CDR1 is SGHTA, CDR2 FQGTGA, per germline. The V gene lost 8 bases and the J gene lost 2 bases, with 13 bases spanning the gap. CDR3 length: 14 amino acids. The CDR3 loop reads CASGRGGPYNEQFF. Here the CDR3 DNA reads TGTGCCAGCGGTAGGGGGGGCCCCTACAATGAGCAGTTCTTC.

The genes are TRBV30 and TRBJ2-1; D is perhaps TRBD2 (6 bases). Deletions cut 1 base from V and 1 base from J, with 11 bases between. Germline V lookup: CDR1 GTSNPN, CDR2 SVGIG (reference sequence). The CDR3 covers 15 residues. CDR3 nucleotide sequence: TGTGCCTGGAGTGGCGGACTAAGGTCCTACAATGAGCAGTTCTTC. Translation: CAWSGGLRSYNEQFF.

The chain has TRBV14 and TRBJ1-1; D is uncertain. V shed 0 bases and J shed 2 bases, with 13 bases lying between them. The CDR3 runs 16 residues. Germline CDR1 and CDR2: SGHDN and FVKESK. The CDR3 nucleotides read TGTGCCAGCAGCCAAGACGATCCGGGCGAAAACACTGAAGCTTTCTTT. Translation gives CASSQDDPGENTEAFF.

The V gene is TRBV18, the J gene TRBJ2-2; the D gene could be TRBD1 or TRBD2 (6 bases each). The CDR3 length is 16 residues. Per germline, CDR1 KGHSH and CDR2 LQKENI. The germline V and J ends were trimmed by 4 bases and 1 base, with 13 bases remaining between them. Here the CDR3 DNA reads TGTGCCAGCTCACAAACAGGGAGGTGGAACACCGGGGAGCTGTTTTTT. It translates to CASSQTGRWNTGELFF.

The chain links TRBV5-1 to TRBJ1-4, with 8 positions matching TRBD1. Germline trimming cut 7 bases from V and 3 bases from J; bases unmatched to any gene: 8. The CDR3 has 15 residues. Germline-derived CDR1 and CDR2 are SGHRS and YFSETQ. This CDR3 is CASRGQGSANEKLFF. The CDR3, as DNA: TGCGCCAGCCGAGGACAGGGTAGCGCTAATGAAAAACTGTTTTTT.